The present T cell receptor beta chain was sequenced within a study of blood T cell repertoires in COVID-19. Study-wide background: The United States, Italy and Spain provided the acute and convalescent COVID-19 samples. Nucleic acid was either cDNA or gDNA, and it came from T cells, B-cell-depleted T cells, or PBMCs.

This clone was observed once. Germline CDR1 and CDR2: LGHDT and YNNKEL (reference sequence). The CDR3 sequence is 14 residues long. Trimming cost V 7 bases and J 4 bases, with 16 bases left between them. In the study's own analysis: Estimated nucleated cell counts came from reference gene primer amplification. TCRdb's table, derived via immunoSEQ multiplex PCR, lists solely in-frame clones and lacks some. The DNA was the basis for D and trimming; V, J and clone size are from that table. Of about 170,000 clones in the sample, about 80% were seen once. Material: peripheral blood. The rearrangement uses TRBV3-1 (or the pseudogene TRBV3-2) and TRBJ2-5, with D possibly matching TRBD2 (6 bases). The TCR sequence derives from a man in his 60s with acute or convalescent COVID-19. The CDR3 nucleotides are TGTGCCAGCAACTTGATTGGGACTTCAGAGACCCAGTACTTC. Translation: CASNLIGTSETQYF.